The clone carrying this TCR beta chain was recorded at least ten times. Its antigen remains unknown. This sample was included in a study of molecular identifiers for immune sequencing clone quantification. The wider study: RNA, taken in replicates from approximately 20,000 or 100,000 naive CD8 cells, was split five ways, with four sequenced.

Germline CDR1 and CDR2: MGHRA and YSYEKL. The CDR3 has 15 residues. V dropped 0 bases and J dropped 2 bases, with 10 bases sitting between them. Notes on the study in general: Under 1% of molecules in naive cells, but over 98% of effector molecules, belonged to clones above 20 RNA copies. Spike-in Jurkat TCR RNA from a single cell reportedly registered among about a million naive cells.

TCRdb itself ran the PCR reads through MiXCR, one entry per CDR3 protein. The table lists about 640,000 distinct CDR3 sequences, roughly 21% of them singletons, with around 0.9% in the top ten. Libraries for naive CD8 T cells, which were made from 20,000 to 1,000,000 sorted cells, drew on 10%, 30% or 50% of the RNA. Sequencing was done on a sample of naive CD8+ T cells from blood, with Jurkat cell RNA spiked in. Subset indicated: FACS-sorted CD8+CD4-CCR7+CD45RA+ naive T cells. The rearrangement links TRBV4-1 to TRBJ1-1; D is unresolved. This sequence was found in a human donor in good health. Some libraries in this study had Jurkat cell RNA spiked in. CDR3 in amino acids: CASSQETALNTEAFF. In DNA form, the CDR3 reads TGCGCCAGCAGCCAAGAAACAGCGCTAAACACTGAAGCTTTCTTT.